The 9 T cell receptor beta chains below all came from one sample that was sequenced in a study of T cells in Graves' hyperthyroidism and ophthalmopathy. From RNA transcripts, TCR beta CDR3 regions were amplified. During a first-round RT-PCR of the TCR CDR3, the HTBI primer set was used. Each CDR3 protein gets one entry after TCRdb re-called the multiplex PCR reads with MiXCR. The repertoire holds fewer than 250,000 distinct CDR3 sequences, with approximately 17% as singletons. Sequenced input: blood. These receptors all come from a man aged 45-65 years with Graves' hyperthyroidism.

This clonotype was seen many times. The chain employs TRBV7-2 and TRBJ2-1; 13 positions match TRBD2. This CDR3 spans 15 amino acids. V shed 5 bases, J shed 6 bases, and the junction held 4 bases outside the gene matches. The germline CDR1 and CDR2 sequences are SGHTA and FQGNSA. The CDR3 is CASSPWTSGSNEQFF. The CDR3 bases are TGTGCCAGCAGCCCCTGGACTAGCGGGAGCAATGAGCAGTTCTTC.

Ten or more counts support this clonotype. V and J are TRBV20-1 and TRBJ1-1; D is unresolved. Trimming stripped 1 base from V and 2 bases from J, with 8 bases between. CDR1 is DFQATT and CDR2 is SNEGSKA in the germline V gene (reference sequence). The CDR3 is 13 residues long. As DNA, the CDR3 is TGCAGTGCTAGAGGTCTAGTAAACACTGAAGCTTTCTTT. It translates to CSARGLVNTEAFF.

This clonotype was seen many times. The V and J genes are TRBV12-3 or TRBV12-4 and TRBJ2-5; TRBD1 matches at 10 bases. This CDR3 comprises 16 residues. Trimming at V came to 5 bases and at J to 7 bases, leaving 13 bases not matched to a gene. The CDR3 DNA reads TGTGCCAGCAGTCCACAATGGGACAGGGGCCAGGGGACCCAGTACTTC. As protein: CASSPQWDRGQGTQYF.

This chain uses TRBV6-1 with TRBJ2-7; 13 bases match TRBD2. CDR1 MNHNS and CDR2 SASEGT come from the germline V gene. The CDR3 is 15 residues long. V lost 2 bases, J lost 6 bases, and 4 bases stayed unmatched. The chain's CDR3 is CASSETSGRDTEQYF. The CDR3 DNA is TGTGCCAGCAGTGAAACTAGCGGGAGGGACACCGAGCAGTACTTC.

The rearrangement joins TRBV4-1 to TRBJ2-4; maybe TRBD2 (6 bases). V dropped 1 base and J dropped 1 base, with 17 bases sitting between them. The CDR3 is made up of 18 amino acids. Germline CDR1 reads MGHRA; CDR2 reads YSYEKL. The CDR3 DNA is TGCGCCAGCAGCCAAGGCGGACTATCTCCTAGGGCCAAAAACATTCAGTACTTC. Translation: CASSQGGLSPRAKNIQYF.

The chain combines TRBV12-3 or TRBV12-4 with TRBJ2-3; possibly TRBD1 for D (6 bases). The V end was cut by 5 bases, the J end by 8 bases, with 14 bases between. This CDR3 is 13 amino acids long. This CDR3 reads CASSKAGVGTQYF. The CDR3 DNA reads as TGTGCCAGCAGTAAAGCAGGGGTTGGTACGCAGTATTTT.

The chain employs TRBV20-1 and TRBJ1-1; 10 bases are shared with TRBD1. CDR3 length: 13 residues. The V segment lost 8 bases and the J segment 2 bases; nucleotides outside the gene matches: 5. The V gene's germline CDR1 is DFQATT and CDR2 SNEGSKA (reference sequence). The chain's CDR3 is CSPGQGVNTEAFF. Here the CDR3 DNA reads TGCAGTCCCGGACAGGGGGTTAACACTGAAGCTTTCTTT.

The J gene is TRBJ2-3, the V gene TRBV6-5, with 13 bases identical to TRBD2. The CDR3 is 15 residues long. The V segment lost 4 bases and the J segment 6 bases; nucleotides outside the gene matches: 4. Germline CDR1 MNHEY, CDR2 SVGAGI. CDR3 nucleotides: TGTGCCAGCAGTTCCAGGACTAGCGGGGGCGATACGCAGTATTTT. Its protein product is CASSSRTSGGDTQYF.

This clonotype was counted at least ten times. This chain links TRBV2 with TRBJ2-7; D is possibly TRBD1 (5 bases). Germline V gives CDR1 SNHLY, CDR2 FYNNEI. CDR3 length equals 14 residues. Between the trimmed V and J ends, which lost 9 bases and 0 bases, there was a span of 15 bases. The CDR3 sequence: CASSQDLYSYEQYF. CDR3 coding DNA: TGTGCCAGTTCACAGGATCTGTACTCCTACGAGCAGTACTTC.